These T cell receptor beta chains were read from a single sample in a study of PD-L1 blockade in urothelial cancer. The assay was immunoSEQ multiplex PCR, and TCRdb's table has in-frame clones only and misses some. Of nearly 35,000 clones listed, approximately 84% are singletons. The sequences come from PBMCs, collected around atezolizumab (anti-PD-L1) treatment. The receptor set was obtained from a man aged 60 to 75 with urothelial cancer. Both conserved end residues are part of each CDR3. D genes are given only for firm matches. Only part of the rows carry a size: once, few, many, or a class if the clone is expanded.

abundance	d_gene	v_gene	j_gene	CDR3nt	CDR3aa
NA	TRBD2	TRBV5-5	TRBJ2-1	TGTGCCAGCAGCCCGCCGGGAGGAAGCGGGAGTACTAATGAGCAGTTCTTC	CASSPPGGSGSTNEQFF
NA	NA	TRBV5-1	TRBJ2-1	TGCGCCAGCAGCTTGGGCGGGCGGGAGCAGTTCTTC	CASSLGGREQFF
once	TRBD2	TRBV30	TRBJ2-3	TGTGCCTGGTCGGGGGGGTCAGATACGCAGTATTTT	CAWSGGSDTQYF
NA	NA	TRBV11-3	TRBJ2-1	TGTGCCAGCAGCGGCAAGTACAATGAGCAGTTCTTC	CASSGKYNEQFF
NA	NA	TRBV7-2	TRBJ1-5	TGTGCCAGCAGCTTAGAATTTACGGGGATTGGGAGTCAGCCCCAGCATTTT	CASSLEFTGIGSQPQHF
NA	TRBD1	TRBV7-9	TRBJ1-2	TGTGCCAGCAGCCCGGGACAGGGTTGGTACACCTTC	CASSPGQGWYTF
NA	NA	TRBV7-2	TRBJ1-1	TGTGCCAGCAGCCCCAGGGCCGGGGCACGGGGGACTGAAGCTTTCTTT	CASSPRAGARGTEAFF
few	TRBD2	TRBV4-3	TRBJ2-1	TGCGCCAGCAGCCAAGATTATCGAAGCGGGAGCGTCTACAATGAGCAGTTCTTC	CASSQDYRSGSVYNEQFF
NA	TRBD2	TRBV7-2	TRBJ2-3	TGTGCCAGCAGCCGGACTAGCGGGACAGCAGATACGCAGTATTTT	CASSRTSGTADTQYF
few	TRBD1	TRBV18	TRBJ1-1	TGTGCCAGCTCACCAACGACAGGGGGCGGGAACACTGAAGCTTTCTTT	CASSPTTGGGNTEAFF
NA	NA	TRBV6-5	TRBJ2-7	TGTGCCAGCAGCTCCGTCGGGTATTACTACGAGCAGTACTTC	CASSSVGYYYEQYF
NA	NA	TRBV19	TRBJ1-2	TGTGCCAGTAGTGCCCTAGGTGGCTACACCTTC	CASSALGGYTF
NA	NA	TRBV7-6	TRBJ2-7	TGTGCCAGCAGCTTAGGCAGAACCTACGAGCAGTACTTC	CASSLGRTYEQYF
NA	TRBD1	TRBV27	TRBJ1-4	TGTGCCAGGTCCCGGACAGGAGGTAATGAAAAACTGTTTTTT	CARSRTGGNEKLFF
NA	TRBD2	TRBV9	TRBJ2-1	TGTGCCAGCAGCGTAAGCGGGAGGGCCTTGGATGAGCAGTTCTTC	CASSVSGRALDEQFF
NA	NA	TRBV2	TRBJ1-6	TGTGCCAGCAGCGGGCCGACAGGATGGAATTCACCCCTCCACTTT	CASSGPTGWNSPLHF
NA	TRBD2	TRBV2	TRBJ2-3	TGTGCCAGCACCCGCTTAGCGGGCAGCACAGATACGCAGTATTTT	CASTRLAGSTDTQYF
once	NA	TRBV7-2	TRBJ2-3	TGTGCCAGCAGCTTCCAAGCTAGCACAGATACGCAGTATTTT	CASSFQASTDTQYF
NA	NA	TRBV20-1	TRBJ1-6	TGCAGTGCTAATCGAGGGTCACCCCTCCACTTT	CSANRGSPLHF
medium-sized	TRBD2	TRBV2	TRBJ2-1	TGTGCCAGTGACGGAGGGAGGGAGTTCTTC	CASDGGREFF
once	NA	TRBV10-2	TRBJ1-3	TGCGCCAGCAGTTTACACACGGTAGACACTGGAAACACCATATATTTT	CASSLHTVDTGNTIYF
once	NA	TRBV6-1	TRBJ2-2	TGTGCCAGCAATCCACTAGCTCTTCCTGGGGAGCTGTTTTTT	CASNPLALPGELFF